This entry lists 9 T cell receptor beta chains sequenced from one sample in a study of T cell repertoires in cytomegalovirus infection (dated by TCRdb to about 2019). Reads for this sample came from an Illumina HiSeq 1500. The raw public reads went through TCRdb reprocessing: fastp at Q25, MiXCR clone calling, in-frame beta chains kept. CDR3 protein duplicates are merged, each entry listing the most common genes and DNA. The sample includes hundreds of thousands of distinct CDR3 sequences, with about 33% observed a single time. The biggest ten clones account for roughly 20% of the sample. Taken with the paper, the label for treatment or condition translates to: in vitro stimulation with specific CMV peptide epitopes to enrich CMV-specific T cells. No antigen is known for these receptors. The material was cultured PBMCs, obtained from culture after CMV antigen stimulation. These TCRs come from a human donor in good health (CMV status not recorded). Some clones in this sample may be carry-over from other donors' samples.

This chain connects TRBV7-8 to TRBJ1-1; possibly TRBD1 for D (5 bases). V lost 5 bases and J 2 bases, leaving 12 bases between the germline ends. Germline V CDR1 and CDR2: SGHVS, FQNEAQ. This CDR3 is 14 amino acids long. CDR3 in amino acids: CASSLRGYNTEAFF. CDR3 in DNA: TGTGCCAGCAGCCTCCGGGGGTACAACACTGAAGCTTTCTTT.

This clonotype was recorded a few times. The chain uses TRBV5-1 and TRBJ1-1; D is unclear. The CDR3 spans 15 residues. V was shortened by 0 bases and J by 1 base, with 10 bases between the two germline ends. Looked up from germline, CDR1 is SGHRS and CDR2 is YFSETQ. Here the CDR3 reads CASSLVEQSNTEAFF. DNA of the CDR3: TGCGCCAGCAGCTTGGTGGAGCAGTCGAACACTGAAGCTTTCTTT.

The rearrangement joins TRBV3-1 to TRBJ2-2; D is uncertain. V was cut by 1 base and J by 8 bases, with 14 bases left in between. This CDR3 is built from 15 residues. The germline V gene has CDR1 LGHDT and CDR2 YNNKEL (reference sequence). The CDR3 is CASSQGTQVVGELFF. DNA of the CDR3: TGTGCCAGCAGCCAAGGGACGCAGGTCGTAGGGGAGCTGTTTTTT.

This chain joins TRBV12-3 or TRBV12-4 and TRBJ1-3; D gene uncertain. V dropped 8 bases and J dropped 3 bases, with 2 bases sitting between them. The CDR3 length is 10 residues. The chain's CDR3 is CASLGNTIYF. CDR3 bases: TGTGCCAGCCTTGGAAACACCATATATTTT.

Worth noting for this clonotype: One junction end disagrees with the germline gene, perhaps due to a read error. CDR3 sequence (DNA): TGTGCCAGCAGTTACTGGGTTCAGCCCCAACATTTT. Protein: CASSYWVQPQHF. The J gene is TRBJ1-5, the V gene TRBV6-2 or TRBV6-3; D is unresolved. Germline CDR1 reads MNHEY; CDR2 reads SVGEGT. There are 12 residues in the CDR3.

In DNA, the CDR3 is TGTGCCAGCAGCCCAGAGGACAGGGGGAGCGAGACCCAGTACTTC. Amino acid sequence: CASSPEDRGSETQYF. This rearrangement joins TRBV7-9 to TRBJ2-5, with TRBD1 identical over 10 bases. V lost 5 bases to trimming and J lost 5 bases; unmatched junction nucleotides: 8. Germline V gives CDR1 SEHNR, CDR2 FQNEAQ (reference sequence). The CDR3 consists of 15 residues.

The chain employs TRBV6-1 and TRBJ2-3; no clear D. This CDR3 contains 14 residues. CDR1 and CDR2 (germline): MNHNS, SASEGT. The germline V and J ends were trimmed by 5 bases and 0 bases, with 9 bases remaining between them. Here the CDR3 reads CASSYYSSTDTQYF. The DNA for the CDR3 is TGTGCCAGCAGTTATTATAGTAGCACAGATACGCAGTATTTT.

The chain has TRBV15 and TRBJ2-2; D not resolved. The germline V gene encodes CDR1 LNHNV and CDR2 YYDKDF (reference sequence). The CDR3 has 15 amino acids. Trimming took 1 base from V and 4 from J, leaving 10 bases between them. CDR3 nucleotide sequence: TGTGCCACCAGCAGAGTTCTAGACTCCACCGGGGAGCTGTTTTTT. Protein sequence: CATSRVLDSTGELFF.

The CDR3 nucleotides read TGTGCCAGCAGCCGCCGTTGGGAGACCCAGTACTTC. Amino acids: CASSRRWETQYF. The chain is built from TRBV7-2 and TRBJ2-5; D remains ambiguous. This CDR3 region has 12 residues. V was pared by 5 bases and J by 5 bases, with 9 bases between. Germline lookup yields CDR1 SGHTA and CDR2 FQGNSA.